The T cell receptor (beta chain) described here comes from a study of CD8+ T cells in alopecia areata. Points from the study as a whole: Many expanded lesional clones remained in scalp and blood on tofacitinib.

In regard to this clone: Its target is not known.

The treatment denotes: oral pan-JAK inhibitor, 5-10 mg twice daily. Sequencing templates came from extracted RNA that was reverse transcribed into cDNA. Profiled with immunoSEQ multiplex PCR; TCRdb holds only in-frame clones, not every one. The sample holds 95,000 to 100,000 clones; more than 55% are singletons and the top ten take about a sixth. Per the germline V gene, CDR1 is SEHNR and CDR2 is FQNEAQ (reference sequence). V was pared by 3 bases and J by 0 bases, with 14 bases between. CDR3 size: 16 residues. The genes are TRBV7-9 and TRBJ1-2, with D maybe TRBD1 (6 bases). Sequencing used CD8+ T cells sorted from blood, obtained at week 4, from a patient treated with tofacitinib. This TCR derives from a human donor with alopecia areata. CDR3 region: CASSFDGGGTNYGYTF. DNA of the CDR3: TGTGCCAGCAGCTTCGACGGAGGGGGAACTAACTATGGCTACACCTTC.